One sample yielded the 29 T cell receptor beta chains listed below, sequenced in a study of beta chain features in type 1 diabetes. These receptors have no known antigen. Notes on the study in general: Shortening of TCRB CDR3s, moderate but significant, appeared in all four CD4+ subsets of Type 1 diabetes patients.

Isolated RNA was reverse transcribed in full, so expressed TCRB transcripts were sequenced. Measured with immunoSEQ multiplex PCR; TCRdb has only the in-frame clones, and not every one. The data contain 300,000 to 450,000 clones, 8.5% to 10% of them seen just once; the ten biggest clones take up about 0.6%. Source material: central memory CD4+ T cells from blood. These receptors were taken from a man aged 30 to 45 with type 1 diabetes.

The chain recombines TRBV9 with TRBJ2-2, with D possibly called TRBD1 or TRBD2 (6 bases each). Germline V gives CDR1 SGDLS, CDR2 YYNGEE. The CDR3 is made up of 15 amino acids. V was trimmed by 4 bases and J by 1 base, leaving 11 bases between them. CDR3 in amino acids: CASSPAGQNTGELFF. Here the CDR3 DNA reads TGTGCCAGCAGCCCCGCGGGACAGAACACCGGGGAGCTGTTTTTT. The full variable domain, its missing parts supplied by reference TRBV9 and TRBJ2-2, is DSGVTQTPKHLITATGQRVTLRCSPRSGDLSVYWYQQSLDQGLQFLIQYYNGEERAKGNILERFSAQQFPDLHSELNLSSLELGDSALYFCASSPAGQNTGELFFGEGSRLTVL.

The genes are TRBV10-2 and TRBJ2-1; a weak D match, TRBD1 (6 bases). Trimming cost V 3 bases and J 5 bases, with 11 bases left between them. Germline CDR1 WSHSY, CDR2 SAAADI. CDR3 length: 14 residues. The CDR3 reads CASSEPGHNNEQFF. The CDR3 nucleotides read TGCGCCAGCAGTGAACCGGGACATAACAATGAGCAGTTCTTC.

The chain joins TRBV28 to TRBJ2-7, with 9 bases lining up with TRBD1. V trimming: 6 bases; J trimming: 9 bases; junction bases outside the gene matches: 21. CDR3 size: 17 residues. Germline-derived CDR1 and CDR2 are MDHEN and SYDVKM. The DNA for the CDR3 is TGTGCCAGCAGAGTCCAGGCCAGACAGGGGGACCTGTTGGGGCAGTACTTC. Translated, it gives CASRVQARQGDLLGQYF.

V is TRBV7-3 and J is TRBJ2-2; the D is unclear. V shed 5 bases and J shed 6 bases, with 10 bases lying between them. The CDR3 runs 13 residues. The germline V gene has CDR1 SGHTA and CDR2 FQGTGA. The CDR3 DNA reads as TGTGCCAGCAGCCCCCGGGTCCCCGGGGAGCTGTTTTTT. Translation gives CASSPRVPGELFF.

The CDR3 DNA reads TGTGCCAGCAGCGACCAATCGAGTGGAAACACCATATATTTT. Translating it yields CASSDQSSGNTIYF. The chain is built from TRBV9 and TRBJ1-3; D unclear. In germline, CDR1 is SGDLS, CDR2 YYNGEE. The V gene lost 3 bases and the J gene lost 3 bases, with 10 bases spanning the gap. This CDR3 spans 14 amino acids.

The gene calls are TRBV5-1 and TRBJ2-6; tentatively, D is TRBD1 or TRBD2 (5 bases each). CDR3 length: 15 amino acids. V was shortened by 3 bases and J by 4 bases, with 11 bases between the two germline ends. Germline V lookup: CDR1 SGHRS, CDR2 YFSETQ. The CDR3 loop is CASSSREYGANVLTF. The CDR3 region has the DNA TGCGCCAGCAGCTCCAGGGAGTACGGGGCCAACGTCCTGACTTTC.

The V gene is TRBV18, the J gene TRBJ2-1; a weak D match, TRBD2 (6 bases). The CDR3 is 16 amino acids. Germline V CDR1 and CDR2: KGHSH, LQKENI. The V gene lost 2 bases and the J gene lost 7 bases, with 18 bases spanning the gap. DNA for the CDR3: TGTGCCAGCTCACCAAACGTCCAAGCGGGTATAAATGAGCAGTTCTTC. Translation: CASSPNVQAGINEQFF.

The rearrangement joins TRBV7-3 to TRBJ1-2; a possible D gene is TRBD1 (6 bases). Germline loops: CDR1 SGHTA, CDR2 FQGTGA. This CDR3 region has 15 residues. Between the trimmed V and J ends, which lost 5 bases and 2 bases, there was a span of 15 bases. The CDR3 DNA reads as TGTGCCAGCAGCCCCGGCGGGGGGCTGAACTATGGCTACACCTTC. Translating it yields CASSPGGGLNYGYTF. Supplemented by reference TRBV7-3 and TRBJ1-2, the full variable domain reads GAGVSQTPSNKVTEKGKYVELRCDPISGHTALYWYRQSLGQGPEFLIYFQGTGAADDSGLPNDRFFAVRPEGSVSTLKIQRTERGDSAVYLCASSPGGGLNYGYTFGSGTRLTVV.

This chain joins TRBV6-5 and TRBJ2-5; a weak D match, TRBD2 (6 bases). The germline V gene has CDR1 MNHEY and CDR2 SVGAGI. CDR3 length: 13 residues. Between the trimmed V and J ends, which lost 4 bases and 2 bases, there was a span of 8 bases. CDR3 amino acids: CASSSLAQETQYF. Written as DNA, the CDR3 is TGTGCCAGCAGTTCACTAGCACAAGAGACCCAGTACTTC.

Here the CDR3 reads CASSPQGAYGANVLTF. In nucleotides, the CDR3 is TGTGCCAGCTCACCACAGGGGGCGTACGGGGCCAACGTCCTGACTTTC. The chain joins TRBV18 to TRBJ2-6; TRBD1 aligns across 7 bases. The CDR3 covers 16 residues. Looked up from germline, CDR1 is KGHSH and CDR2 is LQKENI. After removal of 1 base from V and 4 bases from J, the junction contained 4 bases not matched to a gene. The variable domain in full, completed from reference TRBV18 and TRBJ2-6, reads NAGVMQNPRHLVRRRGQEARLRCSPMKGHSHVYWYRQLPEEGLKFMVYLQKENIIDESGMPKERFSAEFPKEGPSILRIQQVVRGDSAAYFCASSPQGAYGANVLTFGAGSRLTVL.

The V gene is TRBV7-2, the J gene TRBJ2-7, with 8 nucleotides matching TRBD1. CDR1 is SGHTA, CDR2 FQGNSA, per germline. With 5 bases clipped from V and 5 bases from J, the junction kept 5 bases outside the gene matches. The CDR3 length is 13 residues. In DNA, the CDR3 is TGTGCCAGCAGCCCCCGGACAGGGCACGAGCAGTACTTC. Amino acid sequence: CASSPRTGHEQYF.

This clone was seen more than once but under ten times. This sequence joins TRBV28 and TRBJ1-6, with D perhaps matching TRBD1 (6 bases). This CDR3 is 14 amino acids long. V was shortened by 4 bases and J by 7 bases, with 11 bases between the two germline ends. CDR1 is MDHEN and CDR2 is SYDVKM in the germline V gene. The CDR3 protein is CASSWTVQNSPLHF. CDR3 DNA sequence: TGTGCCAGCAGTTGGACAGTACAAAATTCACCCCTCCACTTT.

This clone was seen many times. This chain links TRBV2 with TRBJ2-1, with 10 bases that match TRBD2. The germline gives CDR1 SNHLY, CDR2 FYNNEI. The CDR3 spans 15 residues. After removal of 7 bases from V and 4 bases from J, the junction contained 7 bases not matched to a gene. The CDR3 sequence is CASNLAGESYNEQFF. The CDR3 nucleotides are TGTGCCAGCAATCTAGCGGGAGAGAGTTACAATGAGCAGTTCTTC. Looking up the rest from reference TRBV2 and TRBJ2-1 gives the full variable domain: EPEVTQTPSHQVTQMGQEVILRCVPISNHLYFYWYRQILGQKVEFLVSFYNNEISEKSEIFDDQFSVERPDGSNFTLKIRSTKLEDSAMYFCASNLAGESYNEQFFGPGTRLTVL.

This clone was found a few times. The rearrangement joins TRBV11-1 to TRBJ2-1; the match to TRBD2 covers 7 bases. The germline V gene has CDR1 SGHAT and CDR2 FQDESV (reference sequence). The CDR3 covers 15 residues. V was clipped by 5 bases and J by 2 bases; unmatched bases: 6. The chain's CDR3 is CASSGTSATYNEQFF. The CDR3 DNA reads TGTGCCAGCAGCGGTACTAGCGCCACCTACAATGAGCAGTTCTTC.

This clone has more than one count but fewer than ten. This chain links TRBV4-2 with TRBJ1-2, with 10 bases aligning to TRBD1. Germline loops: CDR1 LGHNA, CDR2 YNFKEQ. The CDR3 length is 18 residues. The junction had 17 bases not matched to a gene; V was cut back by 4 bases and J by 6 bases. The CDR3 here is CASSPNFRDRGLGHGYTF. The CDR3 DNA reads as TGTGCCAGCAGCCCCAATTTCCGGGACAGGGGCCTTGGCCATGGCTACACCTTC.

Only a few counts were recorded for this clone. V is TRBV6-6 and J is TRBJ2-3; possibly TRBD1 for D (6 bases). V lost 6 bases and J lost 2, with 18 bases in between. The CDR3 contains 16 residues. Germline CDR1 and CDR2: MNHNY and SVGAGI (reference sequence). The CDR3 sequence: CASSRGGTIFTDTQYF. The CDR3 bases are TGTGCCAGCAGCCGTGGGGGCACCATTTTCACAGATACGCAGTATTTT.

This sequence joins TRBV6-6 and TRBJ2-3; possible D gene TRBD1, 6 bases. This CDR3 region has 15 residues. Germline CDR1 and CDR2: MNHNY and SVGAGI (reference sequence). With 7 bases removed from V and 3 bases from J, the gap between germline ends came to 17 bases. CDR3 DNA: TGTGCCAGCACCAAAGGGACAAGAATTACAGATACGCAGTATTTT. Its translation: CASTKGTRITDTQYF.

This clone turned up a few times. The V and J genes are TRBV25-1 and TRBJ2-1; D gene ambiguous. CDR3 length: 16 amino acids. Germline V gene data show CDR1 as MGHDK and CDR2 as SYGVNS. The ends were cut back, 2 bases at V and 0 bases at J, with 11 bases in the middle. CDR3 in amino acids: CASSEGLSRSYNEQFF. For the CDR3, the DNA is TGTGCCAGCAGTGAAGGCCTGAGCCGCTCCTACAATGAGCAGTTCTTC. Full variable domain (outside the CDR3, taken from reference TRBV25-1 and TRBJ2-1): EADIYQTPRYLVIGTGKKITLECSQTMGHDKMYWYQQDPGMELHLIHYSYGVNSTEKGDLSSESTVSRIRTEHFPLTLESARPSHTSQYLCASSEGLSRSYNEQFFGPGTRLTVL.

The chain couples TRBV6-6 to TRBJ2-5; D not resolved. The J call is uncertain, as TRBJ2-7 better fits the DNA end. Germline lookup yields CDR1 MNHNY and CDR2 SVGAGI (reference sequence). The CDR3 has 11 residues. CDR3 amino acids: CASSPYYEQYF. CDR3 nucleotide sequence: TGTGCCAGCAGCCCCTACTACGAGCAGTACTTC.

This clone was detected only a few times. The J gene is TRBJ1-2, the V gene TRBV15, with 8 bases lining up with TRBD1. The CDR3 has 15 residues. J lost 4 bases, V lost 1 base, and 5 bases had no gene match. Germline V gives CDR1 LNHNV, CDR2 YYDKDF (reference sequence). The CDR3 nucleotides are TGTGCCACCAGCAGAGTTATAACAGGGGGCTATGGCTACACCTTC. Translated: CATSRVITGGYGYTF. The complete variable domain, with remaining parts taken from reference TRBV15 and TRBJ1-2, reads DAMVIQNPRYQVTQFGKPVTLSCSQTLNHNVMYWYQQKSSQAPKLLFHYYDKDFNNEADTPDNFQSRRPNTSFCFLDIRSPGLGDTAMYLCATSRVITGGYGYTFGSGTRLTVV.

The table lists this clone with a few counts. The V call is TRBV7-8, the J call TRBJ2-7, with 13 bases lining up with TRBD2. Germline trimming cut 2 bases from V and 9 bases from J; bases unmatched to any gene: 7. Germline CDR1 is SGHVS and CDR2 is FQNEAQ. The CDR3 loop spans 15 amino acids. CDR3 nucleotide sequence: TGTGCCAGCAGCTTATCCGGGACTAGCGGGGCCGCGCAGTACTTC. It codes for CASSLSGTSGAAQYF.

This CDR3 reads CASSRLGSSGNTIYF. The CDR3 DNA sequence: TGTGCCAGCAGTCGACTGGGCAGCTCTGGAAACACCATATATTTT. V and J are TRBV14 and TRBJ1-3; D call uncertain. Deletions cut 6 bases from V and 0 bases from J, with 12 bases between. The germline gives CDR1 SGHDN, CDR2 FVKESK. This CDR3 region has 15 residues.

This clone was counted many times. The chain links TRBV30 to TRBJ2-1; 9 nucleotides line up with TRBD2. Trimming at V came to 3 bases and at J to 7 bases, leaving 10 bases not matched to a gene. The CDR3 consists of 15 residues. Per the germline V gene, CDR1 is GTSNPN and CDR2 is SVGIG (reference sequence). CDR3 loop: CAWSPLAGRANEQFF. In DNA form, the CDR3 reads TGTGCCTGGAGCCCCCTAGCGGGGAGGGCGAATGAGCAGTTCTTC.

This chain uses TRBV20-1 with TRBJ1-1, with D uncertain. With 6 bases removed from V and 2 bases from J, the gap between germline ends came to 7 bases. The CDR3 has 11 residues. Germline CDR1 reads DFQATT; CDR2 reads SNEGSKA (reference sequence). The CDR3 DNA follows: TGCAGTGCCAGGTTAAACACTGAAGCTTTCTTT. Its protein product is CSARLNTEAFF.

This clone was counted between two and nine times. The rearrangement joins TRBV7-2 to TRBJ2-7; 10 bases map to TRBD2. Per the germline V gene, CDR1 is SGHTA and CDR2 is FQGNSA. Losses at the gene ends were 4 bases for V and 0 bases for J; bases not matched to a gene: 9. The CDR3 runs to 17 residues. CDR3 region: CASSSRLAGAFSYEQYF. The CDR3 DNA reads TGTGCCAGCAGCTCACGTCTAGCGGGAGCTTTCTCCTACGAGCAGTACTTC. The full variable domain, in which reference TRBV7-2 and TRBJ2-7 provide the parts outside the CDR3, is GAGVSQSPSNKVTEKGKDVELRCDPISGHTALYWYRQSLGQGLEFLIYFQGNSAPDKSGLPSDRFSAERTGGSVSTLTIQRTQQEDSAVYLCASSSRLAGAFSYEQYFGPGTRLTVT.

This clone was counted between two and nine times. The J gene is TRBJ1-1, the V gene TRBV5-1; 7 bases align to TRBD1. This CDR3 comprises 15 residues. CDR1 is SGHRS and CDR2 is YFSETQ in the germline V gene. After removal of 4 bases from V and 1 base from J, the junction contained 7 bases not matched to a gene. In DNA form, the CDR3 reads TGCGCCAGCAGCACCCAGACAGGGCCGAACACTGAAGCTTTCTTT. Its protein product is CASSTQTGPNTEAFF.

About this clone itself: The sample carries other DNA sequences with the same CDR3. This CDR3 is CASSPGQGSGELFF. The CDR3 DNA reads TGTGCCAGCTCACCGGGACAGGGATCCGGGGAGCTGTTTTTT. The V gene is TRBV18, the J gene TRBJ2-2, with 9 bases fitting TRBD1. This CDR3 is built from 14 residues. CDR1 is KGHSH and CDR2 is LQKENI in the germline V gene. Trimming took 3 bases from V and 6 from J; bases not matched to a gene: 2.

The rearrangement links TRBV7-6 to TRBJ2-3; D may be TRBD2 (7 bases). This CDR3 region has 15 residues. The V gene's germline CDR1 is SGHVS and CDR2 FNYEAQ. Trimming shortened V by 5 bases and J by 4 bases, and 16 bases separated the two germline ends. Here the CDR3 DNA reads TGTGCCAGCAGCCCCCTCGGGGGGCTTGCAGATACGCAGTATTTT. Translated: CASSPLGGLADTQYF.

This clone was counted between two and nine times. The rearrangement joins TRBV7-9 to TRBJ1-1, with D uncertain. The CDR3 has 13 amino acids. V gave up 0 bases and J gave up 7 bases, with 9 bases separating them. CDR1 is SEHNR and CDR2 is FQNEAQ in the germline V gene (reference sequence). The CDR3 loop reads CASSLAGFNEAFF. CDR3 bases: TGTGCCAGCAGCTTAGCGGGATTCAATGAAGCTTTCTTT. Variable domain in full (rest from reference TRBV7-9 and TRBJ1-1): DTGVSQNPRHKITKRGQNVTFRCDPISEHNRLYWYRQTLGQGPEFLTYFQNEAQLEKSRLLSDRFSAERPKGSFSTLEIQRTEQGDSAMYLCASSLAGFNEAFFGQGTRLTVV.